Sequencing of this TCR beta chain was carried out in a study of T cell responses to AZD1222 COVID-19 vaccine. Clones were read by immunoSEQ multiplex PCR, and TCRdb kept only the in-frame ones, dropping some. This sample has under 150,000 clones, with 80% to 95% found just once. The TCR originated in an adult in good health. The sequenced sample was peripheral blood, obtained on day 0 of AZD1222 vaccination.

CDR3 DNA sequence: TGTGCCAGCAGTATCGGACAGATGAACACTGAAGCTTTCTTT. This gives the protein CASSIGQMNTEAFF. The chain combines TRBV6-5 with TRBJ1-1; TRBD1 is a possible D gene (6 bases). This CDR3 has 14 residues. V was pared by 5 bases and J by 0 bases, with 10 bases between. Germline CDR1 and CDR2: MNHEY and SVGAGI.